The clone carrying this TCR beta chain has more than one count but fewer than ten. Its antigen is unknown. The data belong to a study of beta chain features in type 1 diabetes. Study observations and caveats: Among type 1 diabetes patients, VDJ junctions had fewer insertions and more deletions.

The isolated RNA, all of it, was reverse transcribed, so expressed TCRB transcripts were what got sequenced. Clones were sequenced by immunoSEQ multiplex PCR, and TCRdb holds only the in-frame ones, with some missing. The sample holds about 250,000 clones, 13% to 15% seen once. Material: naive CD4+ T cells from blood. This receptor was taken from a woman aged 40-49 years in good health.

CDR3 region: CASSFLSGGALDEQFF. The DNA of the CDR3 is TGTGCCAGCAGCTTCCTTTCCGGGGGGGCCTTGGATGAGCAGTTCTTC. V gene TRBV13 combines with J gene TRBJ2-1; TRBD2 aligns across 8 bases. Germline-derived CDR1 and CDR2 are PRHDT and FYEKMQ (reference sequence). The ends lost 3 bases at V and 8 bases at J; junction bases unmatched: 12. CDR3 length: 16 residues.